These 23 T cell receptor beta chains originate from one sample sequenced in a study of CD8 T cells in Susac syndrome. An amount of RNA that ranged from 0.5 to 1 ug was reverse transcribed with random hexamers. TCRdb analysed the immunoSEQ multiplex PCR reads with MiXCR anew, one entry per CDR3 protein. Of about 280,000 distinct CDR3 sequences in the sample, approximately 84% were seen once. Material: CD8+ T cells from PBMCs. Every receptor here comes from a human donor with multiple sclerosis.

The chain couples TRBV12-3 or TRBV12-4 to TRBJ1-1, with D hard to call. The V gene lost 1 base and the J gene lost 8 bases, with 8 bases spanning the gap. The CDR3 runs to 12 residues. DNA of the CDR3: TGTGCCAGCAGTTTAGACGGGGAGGAAGCTTTCTTT. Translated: CASSLDGEEAFF.

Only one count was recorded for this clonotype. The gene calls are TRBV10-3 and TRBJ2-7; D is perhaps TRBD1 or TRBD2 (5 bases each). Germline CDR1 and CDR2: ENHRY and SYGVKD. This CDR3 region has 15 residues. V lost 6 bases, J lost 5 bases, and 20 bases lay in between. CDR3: CAIRERAGTDDEQYF. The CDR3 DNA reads TGTGCCATCAGGGAAAGGGCAGGGACGGATGACGAGCAGTACTTC.

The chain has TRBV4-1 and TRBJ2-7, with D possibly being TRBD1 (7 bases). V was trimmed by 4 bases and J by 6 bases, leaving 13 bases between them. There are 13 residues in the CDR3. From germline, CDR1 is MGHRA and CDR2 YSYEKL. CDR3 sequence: CASSRHQGGEQYF. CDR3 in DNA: TGCGCCAGCAGCCGGCACCAGGGGGGCGAGCAGTACTTC.

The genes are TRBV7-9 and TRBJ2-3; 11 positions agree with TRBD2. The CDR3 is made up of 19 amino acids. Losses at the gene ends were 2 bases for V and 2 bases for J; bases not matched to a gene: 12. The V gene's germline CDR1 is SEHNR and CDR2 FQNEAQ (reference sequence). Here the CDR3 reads CASSLRGETSGRPTDTQYF. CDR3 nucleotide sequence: TGTGCCAGCAGCTTAAGGGGGGAAACTAGCGGGAGACCCACAGATACGCAGTATTTT.

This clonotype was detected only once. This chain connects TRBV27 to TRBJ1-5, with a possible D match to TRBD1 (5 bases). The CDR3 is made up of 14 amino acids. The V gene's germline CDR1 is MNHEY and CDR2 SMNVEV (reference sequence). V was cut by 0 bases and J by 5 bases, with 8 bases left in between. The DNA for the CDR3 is TGTGCCAGCAGTTTATCGAGGGGTCATCAGCCCCAGCATTTT. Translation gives CASSLSRGHQPQHF.

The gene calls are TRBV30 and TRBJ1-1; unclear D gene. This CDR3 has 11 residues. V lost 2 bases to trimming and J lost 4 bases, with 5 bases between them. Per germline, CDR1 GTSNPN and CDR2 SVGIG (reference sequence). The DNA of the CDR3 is TGTGCCTGGAGTTGGGGCACTGAAGCTTTCTTT. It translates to CAWSWGTEAFF.

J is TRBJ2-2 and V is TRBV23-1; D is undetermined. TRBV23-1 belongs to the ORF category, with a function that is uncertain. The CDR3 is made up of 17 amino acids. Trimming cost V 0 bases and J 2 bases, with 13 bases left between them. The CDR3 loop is CASSQSGRAVNTGELFF. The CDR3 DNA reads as TGCGCCAGCAGTCAATCCGGCCGGGCCGTCAACACCGGGGAGCTGTTTTTT.

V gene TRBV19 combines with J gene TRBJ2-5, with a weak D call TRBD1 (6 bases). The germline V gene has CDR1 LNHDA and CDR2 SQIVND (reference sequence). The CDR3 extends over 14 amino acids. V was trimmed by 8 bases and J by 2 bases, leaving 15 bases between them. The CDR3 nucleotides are TGTGCCAGTCGGATAAACGGACAGCAAGAGACCCAGTACTTC. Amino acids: CASRINGQQETQYF. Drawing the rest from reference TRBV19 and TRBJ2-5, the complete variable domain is DGGITQSPKYLFRKEGQNVTLSCEQNLNHDAMYWYRQDPGQGLRLIYYSQIVNDFQKGDIAEGYSVSREKKESFPLTVTSAQKNPTAFYLCASRINGQQETQYFGPGTRLLVL.

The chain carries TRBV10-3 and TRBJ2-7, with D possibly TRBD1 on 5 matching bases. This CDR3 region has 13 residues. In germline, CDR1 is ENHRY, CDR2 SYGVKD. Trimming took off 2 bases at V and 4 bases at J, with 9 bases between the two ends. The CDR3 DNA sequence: TGTGCCATCAGTGAGGGGGCCTCTTACGAGCAGTACTTC. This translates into CAISEGASYEQYF.

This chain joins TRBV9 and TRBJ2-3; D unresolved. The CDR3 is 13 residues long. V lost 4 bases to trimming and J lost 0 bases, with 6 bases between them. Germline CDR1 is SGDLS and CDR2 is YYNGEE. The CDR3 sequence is CASSTTSTDTQYF. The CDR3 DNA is TGTGCCAGCAGCACGACTAGCACAGATACGCAGTATTTT.

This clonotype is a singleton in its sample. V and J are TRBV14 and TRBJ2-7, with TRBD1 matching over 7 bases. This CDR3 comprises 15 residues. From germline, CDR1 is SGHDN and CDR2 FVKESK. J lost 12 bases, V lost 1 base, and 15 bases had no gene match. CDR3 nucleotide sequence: TGTGCCAGCAGCCAAGTTGAGGGGGCACTCAGCAATCTGTACTTC. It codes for CASSQVEGALSNLYF.

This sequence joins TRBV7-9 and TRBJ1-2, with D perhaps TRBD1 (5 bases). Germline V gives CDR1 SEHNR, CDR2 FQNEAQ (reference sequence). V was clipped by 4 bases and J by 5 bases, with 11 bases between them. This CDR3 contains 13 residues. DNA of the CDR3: TGTGCCAGCAGCTCACCGACAGCATATGGCTACACCTTC. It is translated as CASSSPTAYGYTF.

The CDR3, as DNA: TGTGCCAGCAGTTTAATACCCACAGATACGCAGTATTTT. Protein product: CASSLIPTDTQYF. V gene TRBV27 combines with J gene TRBJ2-3; D unclear. This CDR3 has 13 amino acids. V was shortened by 2 bases and J by 2 bases, with 5 bases between the two germline ends. The germline CDR1 and CDR2 sequences are MNHEY and SMNVEV (reference sequence).

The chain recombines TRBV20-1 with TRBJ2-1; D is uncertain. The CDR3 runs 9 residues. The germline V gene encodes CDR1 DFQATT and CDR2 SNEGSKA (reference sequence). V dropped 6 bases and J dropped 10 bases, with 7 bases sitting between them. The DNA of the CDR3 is TGCAGTGCCTCCCCCGAGCAGTTCTTC. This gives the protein CSASPEQFF.

The DNA for the CDR3 is TGTGCCAGCAGCGCCCCACAGGGGGGAGAGACCCAGTACTTC. Protein: CASSAPQGGETQYF. The chain combines TRBV9 with TRBJ2-5, with 8 positions matching TRBD1. The CDR3 spans 14 residues. V shed 3 bases and J 4 bases; nucleotides not matched to a gene: 5. Germline CDR1 SGDLS, CDR2 YYNGEE.

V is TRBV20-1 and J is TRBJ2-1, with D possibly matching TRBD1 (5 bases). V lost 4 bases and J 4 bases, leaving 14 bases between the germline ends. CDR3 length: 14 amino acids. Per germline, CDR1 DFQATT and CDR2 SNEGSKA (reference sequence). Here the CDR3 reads CSAISAGNYNEQFF. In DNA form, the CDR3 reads TGCAGTGCTATCTCCGCAGGGAATTACAATGAGCAGTTCTTC.

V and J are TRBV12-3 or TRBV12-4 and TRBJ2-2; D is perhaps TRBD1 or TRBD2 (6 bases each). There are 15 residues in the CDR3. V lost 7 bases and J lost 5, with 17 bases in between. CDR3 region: CASTSPGARTGELFF. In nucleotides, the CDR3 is TGTGCCAGCACCTCTCCGGGGGCGAGGACCGGGGAGCTGTTTTTT.

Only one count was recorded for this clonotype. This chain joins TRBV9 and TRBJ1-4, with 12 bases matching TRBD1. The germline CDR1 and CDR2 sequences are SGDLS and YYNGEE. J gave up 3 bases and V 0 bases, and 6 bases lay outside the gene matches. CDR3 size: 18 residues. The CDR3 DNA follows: TGTGCCAGCAGCGTAGCTGGGACAGGGGGCGCGGCTAATGAAAAACTGTTTTTT. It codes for CASSVAGTGGAANEKLFF.

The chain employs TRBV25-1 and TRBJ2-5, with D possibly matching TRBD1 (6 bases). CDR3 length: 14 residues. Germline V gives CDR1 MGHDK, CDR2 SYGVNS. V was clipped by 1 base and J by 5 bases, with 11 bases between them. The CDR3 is CASSEFQGPETQYF. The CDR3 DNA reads TGTGCCAGCAGTGAATTCCAGGGGCCGGAGACCCAGTACTTC.

The CDR3 DNA follows: TGTGCCAGCAGCCCGGACTGGGGGACCCAGTACTTC. Translating it yields CASSPDWGTQYF. The genes are TRBV27 and TRBJ2-5; TRBD2 is a possible D gene (5 bases). CDR1 and CDR2 (germline): MNHEY, SMNVEV (reference sequence). Between the trimmed V and J ends, which lost 6 bases and 7 bases, there was a span of 12 bases. The CDR3 runs 12 residues.

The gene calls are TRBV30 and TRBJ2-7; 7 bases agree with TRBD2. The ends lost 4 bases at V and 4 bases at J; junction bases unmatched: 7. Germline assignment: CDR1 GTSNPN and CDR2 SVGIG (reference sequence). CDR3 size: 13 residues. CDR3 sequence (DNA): TGTGCCTGGACAGGGAGGGAAAAGTACGAGCAGTACTTC. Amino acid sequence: CAWTGREKYEQYF.

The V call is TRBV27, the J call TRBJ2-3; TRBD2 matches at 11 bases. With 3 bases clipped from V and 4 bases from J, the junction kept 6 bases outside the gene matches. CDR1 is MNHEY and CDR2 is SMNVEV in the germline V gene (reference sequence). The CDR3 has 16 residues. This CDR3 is CASSFQLAGGPDTQYF. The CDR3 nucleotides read TGTGCCAGCAGTTTCCAGCTAGCGGGAGGTCCAGATACGCAGTATTTT.

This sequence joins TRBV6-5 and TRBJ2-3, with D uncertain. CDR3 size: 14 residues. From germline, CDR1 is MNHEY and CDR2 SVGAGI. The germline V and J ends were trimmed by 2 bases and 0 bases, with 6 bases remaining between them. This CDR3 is CASSYLGSTDTQYF. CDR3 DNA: TGTGCCAGCAGTTACCTGGGGAGCACAGATACGCAGTATTTT.